This T cell receptor beta chain was sequenced during a study of blood T cell repertoires in COVID-19. Study overall: The samples span acute and convalescent COVID-19 from the United States, Italy and Spain.

Source study methods: For nucleated cells, counts were estimated from reference gene primer amplification. Measured with immunoSEQ multiplex PCR; TCRdb has only the in-frame clones, and not every one. The DNA was the basis for D and trimming; V, J and clone size are from that table. The data contain a few hundred thousand clones, about 90% of them singletons. Adults between about 18 and 95 years of age took part from fewer than 30 US areas. Two consecutive negative NP/OP PCR tests, clearance, or resolved symptoms defined Cohort 3 recovery. This clonotype originated in a woman younger than 45 who had recovered from COVID-19. What was sequenced was PBMCs or T cells enriched from blood (not recorded which).

The chain's CDR3 is CASSYSSGSPSYEQYF. The CDR3 bases are TGTGCCAGCAGTTACTCGAGCGGGTCCCCATCCTACGAGCAGTACTTC. V and J are TRBV6-5 and TRBJ2-7; TRBD2 is a possible D gene (6 bases). CDR3 size: 16 residues. The germline V gene encodes CDR1 MNHEY and CDR2 SVGAGI. V was trimmed by 0 bases and J by 1 base, leaving 13 bases between them.